This section outlines one TCR beta chain sequence together with its context. Its antigen remains unidentified. The record originates from a study of shared clonotypes between healthy human individuals. Broader study findings: In contrast to clonotypes shared by all four donors, non-shared clonotypes had lower generation probabilities.

Trimming left V 8 bases short and J 2 bases short, with 7 bases between. This CDR3 has 11 residues. The germline CDR1 and CDR2 sequences are MNHNS and SASEGT. The method was immunoSEQ multiplex PCR; TCRdb's version includes in-frame clones alone and lacks a portion of them. The repertoire holds approximately 620,000 clones, 97% seen once, with around 0.058% in the top ten. The receptor was isolated from a woman aged 25 to 39 in good health. Material for sequencing was naive CD4+ T cells sorted from blood. The subset denotes: CD45RA+ positively selected. The V and J genes are TRBV6-1 and TRBJ2-7; D is unclear. CDR3 region: CASGPTYEQYF. In nucleotides, the CDR3 is TGTGCCAGCGGCCCGACCTACGAGCAGTACTTC.